These T cell receptor beta chains were read from a single sample in a study of coeliac disease. The protocol was immunoSEQ multiplex PCR, while the TCRdb copy is restricted to in-frame clones and leaves out a portion. The table has around 5,000 clones, around 70% seen once. Sequencing was performed on lymphocytes from the gut lamina propria. All receptors derive from a man in his 70s with active celiac disease. Each CDR3 is given with its conserved first and last residue. D genes are given only for firm matches. Only part of the rows carry a size: once, few, many, or a class if the clone is expanded.

D gene,clone size,J gene,V gene,CDR3 protein,CDR3 DNA
NA,few,TRBJ1-6,TRBV5-1,CASHRGEPGSPLHF,TGCGCCAGCCATCGCGGGGAACCGGGTTCACCCCTCCACTTT
TRBD2,NA,TRBJ2-3,TRBV7-9,CASRSSGRATDTQYF,TGTGCCAGCAGATCTAGCGGGAGGGCCACAGATACGCAGTATTTT
NA,NA,TRBJ2-5,TRBV15,CATSLQGRRETQYF,TGTGCCACCAGCTTACAGGGTCGGCGGGAGACCCAGTACTTC
TRBD1,once,TRBJ2-2,TRBV30,CAWAGTGNTGELFF,TGTGCCTGGGCCGGGACAGGAAACACCGGGGAGCTGTTTTTT
TRBD1,NA,TRBJ1-1,TRBV11-2,CASTRDRGVTEAFF,TGTGCCAGCACCCGGGACAGGGGTGTCACTGAAGCTTTCTTT
NA,NA,TRBJ1-2,TRBV4-2,CASSQDGGNYGYTF,TGTGCCAGCAGCCAAGACGGGGGTAACTATGGCTACACCTTC
TRBD2,NA,TRBJ2-2,TRBV5-5,CASSLGLAGVTGELFF,TGTGCCAGCAGCTTGGGACTAGCGGGAGTTACCGGGGAGCTGTTTTTT
NA,NA,TRBJ2-3,TRBV20-1,CSAPYTDTQYF,TGCAGTGCTCCCTACACAGATACGCAGTATTTT
NA,NA,TRBJ1-4,TRBV5-1,CASSAGQFENEKLFF,TGCGCCAGCAGCGCAGGACAGTTTGAGAATGAAAAACTGTTTTTT
TRBD1,NA,TRBJ1-5,TRBV10-2,CASSESRGLRDQPQHF,TGCGCCAGCAGTGAGTCAAGGGGGCTGAGGGATCAGCCCCAGCATTTT
NA,NA,TRBJ2-3,TRBV28,CASTVRAATDTQYF,TGTGCCAGTACTGTCAGGGCGGCCACAGATACGCAGTATTTT
TRBD1,NA,TRBJ1-1,TRBV6-1,CASPGQGARTEAFF,TGTGCCAGCCCGGGACAGGGGGCGCGCACTGAAGCTTTCTTT
TRBD2,NA,TRBJ2-3,TRBV5-4,CASSSSGTLTDTQYF,TGTGCCAGCAGCTCTAGCGGGACCCTCACAGATACGCAGTATTTT
TRBD2,few,TRBJ2-3,TRBV2,CASSALADTDTQYF,TGTGCCAGCAGTGCCCTAGCGGACACAGATACGCAGTATTTT
NA,NA,TRBJ1-3,TRBV7-2,CASSLQGGNTIYF,TGTGCCAGCAGCTTACAGGGTGGAAACACCATATATTTT
NA,few,TRBJ1-4,TRBV29-1,CSVGHPNEKLFF,TGCAGCGTTGGGCACCCTAATGAAAAACTGTTTTTT
TRBD1,NA,TRBJ1-4,TRBV6-1,CASSEEKPGQGAEREKLFF,TGTGCCAGCAGTGAAGAGAAACCGGGACAGGGGGCGGAAAGGGAAAAACTGTTTTTT
NA,NA,TRBJ1-3,TRBV6-6,CASSLAGGNTIYF,TGTGCCAGCAGCTTAGCCGGTGGAAACACCATATATTTT
NA,NA,TRBJ1-2,TRBV18,CASSSGTFDYGYTF,TGTGCCAGCTCAAGCGGGACATTTGACTATGGCTACACCTTC
TRBD1,few,TRBJ1-5,TRBV27,CASRPPGQGGWSNQPQHF,TGTGCCAGCAGACCTCCGGGACAGGGAGGGTGGAGCAATCAGCCCCAGCATTTT
NA,NA,TRBJ1-1,TRBV7-9,CASSSDTEGTKAFF,TGTGCCAGCAGCTCAGACACGGAGGGGACTAAAGCTTTCTTT
NA,NA,TRBJ1-2,TRBV15,CATSRDIGGTGLHYGYTF,TGTGCCACCAGCAGAGATATCGGGGGAACAGGTTTACACTATGGCTACACCTTC
TRBD1,NA,TRBJ2-2,TRBV9,CASSPSEWGAGGFPGELFF,TGTGCCAGCAGCCCCAGCGAGTGGGGGGCAGGGGGCTTCCCCGGGGAGCTGTTTTTT
NA,medium-sized,TRBJ2-1,TRBV5-4,CASSLGGGSPYNEQFF,TGTGCCAGCAGCTTGGGTGGGGGGAGTCCCTACAATGAGCAGTTCTTC
NA,NA,TRBJ2-3,TRBV7-2,CASSFTTSTDTQYF,TGTGCCAGCAGCTTTACTACCAGCACAGATACGCAGTATTTT
NA,NA,TRBJ2-1,TRBV11-3,CASSLGTYGEQFF,TGTGCCAGCAGCTTAGGGACATACGGTGAGCAGTTCTTC
NA,NA,TRBJ2-2,TRBV2,CASSERGSLTGELFF,TGTGCCAGCAGTGAAAGGGGGTCCCTAACCGGGGAGCTGTTTTTT
TRBD1,NA,TRBJ1-1,TRBV30,CAWSRDRGTEAFF,TGTGCCTGGAGCCGGGACAGGGGCACTGAAGCTTTCTTT
TRBD1,NA,TRBJ2-3,TRBV28,CASSPNQGVWTDTQYF,TGTGCCAGCAGTCCGAATCAGGGGGTCTGGACAGATACGCAGTATTTT
NA,few,TRBJ1-2,TRBV19,CASKTAGGYTF,TGTGCCAGTAAAACAGCTGGTGGCTACACCTTC
TRBD2,NA,TRBJ2-5,TRBV5-4,CAIGTSGRDETQYF,TGTGCCATCGGGACTAGCGGGAGGGACGAGACCCAGTACTTC
TRBD1,once,TRBJ2-6,TRBV27,CASSRTGAPGANVLTF,TGTGCCAGCAGTCGGACAGGGGCCCCTGGGGCCAACGTCCTGACTTTC
NA,NA,TRBJ2-1,TRBV27,CASMVRGPYNEQFF,TGTGCCAGTATGGTAAGGGGCCCCTACAATGAGCAGTTCTTC
NA,few,TRBJ1-2,TRBV19,CASSPTLFGRGYGYTF,TGTGCCAGTAGCCCCACCTTGTTTGGCAGGGGTTATGGCTACACCTTC
NA,NA,TRBJ1-6,TRBV2,CASRMSSGVNSPLHF,TGTGCCAGCAGAATGTCGTCAGGGGTGAATTCACCCCTCCACTTT
TRBD2,NA,TRBJ2-3,TRBV4-2,CASSPRGNSPGLAGSTDTQYF,TGTGCCAGCAGCCCCAGGGGGAACAGCCCGGGGCTAGCGGGGAGCACAGATACGCAGTATTTT
NA,few,TRBJ2-7,TRBV23-1,CASSQSWGEALGQYF,TGCGCCAGCAGTCAATCTTGGGGGGAGGCCTTAGGGCAGTACTTC
TRBD2,few,TRBJ2-7,TRBV7-8,CASSLTRLAAYEQYF,TGTGCCAGCAGCTTAACCCGGCTAGCGGCCTACGAGCAGTACTTC